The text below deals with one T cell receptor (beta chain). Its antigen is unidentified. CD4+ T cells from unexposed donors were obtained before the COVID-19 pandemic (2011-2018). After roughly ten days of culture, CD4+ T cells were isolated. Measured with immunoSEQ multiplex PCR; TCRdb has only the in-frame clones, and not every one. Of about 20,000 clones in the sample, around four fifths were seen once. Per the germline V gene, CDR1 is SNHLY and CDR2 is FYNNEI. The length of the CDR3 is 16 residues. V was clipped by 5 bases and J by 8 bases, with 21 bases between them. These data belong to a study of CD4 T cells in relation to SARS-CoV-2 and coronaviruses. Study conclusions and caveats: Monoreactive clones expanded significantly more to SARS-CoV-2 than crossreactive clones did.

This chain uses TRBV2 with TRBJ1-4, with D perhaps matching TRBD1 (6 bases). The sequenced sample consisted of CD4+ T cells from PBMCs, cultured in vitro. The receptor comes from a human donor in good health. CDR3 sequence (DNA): TGTGCCAGCAGTCCAACGAGACAGGAATCACGGGAAAAACTGTTTTTT. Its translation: CASSPTRQESREKLFF.